This TCR beta chain was found in a study of cytomegalovirus exposure and HLA in healthy donors. Looking at the study overall: The same platform was used for the 90 to 150 validation repertoires as for the approximately 730 first-cohort repertoires, as reported in a later analysis.

General observations from the study: In the 130 or so validation repertoires, a later analysis found that first-cohort TCR clusters tended to co-occur. The study recorded 150 to 200 TCR beta chains that were cytomegalovirus-associated.

The CDR3 covers 15 residues. V dropped 4 bases and J dropped 2; count of bases not matched to a gene: 8. Germline V gene sequence: CDR1 SGHRS, CDR2 YFSETQ. Profiled with immunoSEQ multiplex PCR; TCRdb holds only in-frame clones, not every one. The table records 300,000 to 450,000 clones, roughly 90% of them present only once. As for this clone: Its specificity is not known.

The sample consisted of PBMCs. The rearrangement links TRBV5-1 to TRBJ1-1; 7 bases map to TRBD1. The source is a woman under 30 in good health and CMV-seronegative. CDR3 nucleotide sequence: TGCGCCAGCAGCCTCAGGGGGTCAGGAAACACTGAAGCTTTCTTT. Amino acids: CASSLRGSGNTEAFF.